This TCR beta chain stems from a study of T-cell reconstitution after alpha-beta-depleted transplantation in children. Study conclusions and caveats: Fresh T-cell production supplied most of the T-cell counts and diversity seen one year after transplant. Several hundred expanded graft clones reportedly supplied alpha-beta T cells about two months after transplant.

This clonotype came up a few times. Antigen specificity is unknown. Using unique molecular identifiers, the investigators prepared the TCRbeta library. TCRdb itself ran the PCR reads through MiXCR, one entry per CDR3 protein. Among about 420,000 distinct CDR3 sequences listed, 15% to 20% were seen once. Here the sequenced sample was PBMCs, mostly from graft donor cells, taken 360 days after TCRalphabeta/CD19-depleted stem cell transplant. The TCR originated in a boy younger than two who had a stem cell transplant for Wiskott-Aldrich syndrome, so the T cells may come from the graft donor.

CDR3 sequence reads: CASKPVSSGANVLTF. In DNA form, the CDR3 reads TGCGCCAGCAAACCAGTGAGCTCTGGGGCCAACGTCCTGACTTTC. This rearrangement joins TRBV5-1 to TRBJ2-6; no firm D call. The CDR3 has 15 residues. The germline V and J ends were trimmed by 6 bases and 0 bases, with 10 bases remaining between them. Germline V gene data show CDR1 as SGHRS and CDR2 as YFSETQ. The complete variable domain, with remaining parts taken from reference TRBV5-1 and TRBJ2-6, reads KAGVTQTPRYLIKTRGQQVTLSCSPISGHRSVSWYQQTPGQGLQFLFEYFSETQRNKGNFPGRFSGRQFSNSRSEMNVSTLELGDSALYLCASKPVSSGANVLTFGAGSRLTVL.